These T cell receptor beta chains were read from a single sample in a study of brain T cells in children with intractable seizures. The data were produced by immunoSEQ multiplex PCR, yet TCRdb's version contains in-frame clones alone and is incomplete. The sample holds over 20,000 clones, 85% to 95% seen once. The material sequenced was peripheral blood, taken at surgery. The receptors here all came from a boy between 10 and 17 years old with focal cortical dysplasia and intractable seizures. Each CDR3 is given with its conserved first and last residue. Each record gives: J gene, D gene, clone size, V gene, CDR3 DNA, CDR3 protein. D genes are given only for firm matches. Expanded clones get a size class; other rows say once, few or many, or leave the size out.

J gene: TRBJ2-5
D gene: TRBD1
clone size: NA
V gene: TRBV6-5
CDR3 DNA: TGTGCCAGCAGTTTCGGACAGGCAGGGGAGACCCAGTACTTC
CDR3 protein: CASSFGQAGETQYF

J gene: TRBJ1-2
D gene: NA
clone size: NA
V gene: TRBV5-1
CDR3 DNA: TGCGCCAGCAGCTTGGTTGGGGGGGTCACCCCCTACTATGGCTACACCTTC
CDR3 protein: CASSLVGGVTPYYGYTF

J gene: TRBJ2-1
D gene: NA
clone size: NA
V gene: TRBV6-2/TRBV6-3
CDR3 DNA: TGTGCCAGCAGTTCCAAGGAAGTTGATGAGCAGTTCTTC
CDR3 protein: CASSSKEVDEQFF

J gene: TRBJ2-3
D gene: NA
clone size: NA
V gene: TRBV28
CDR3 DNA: TGTGCCAGCAGTTTGGGGACAGATACGCAGTATTTT
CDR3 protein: CASSLGTDTQYF

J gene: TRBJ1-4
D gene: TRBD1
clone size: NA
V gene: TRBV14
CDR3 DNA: TGTGCCAGCAGCCCCGGACAGGGACCCAGACAATTT
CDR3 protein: CASSPGQGPRQF

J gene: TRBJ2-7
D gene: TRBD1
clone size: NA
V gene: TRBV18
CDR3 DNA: TGTGCCAGCTCACTTACCGGGACAGCGAAGCCGTACTTC
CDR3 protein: CASSLTGTAKPYF

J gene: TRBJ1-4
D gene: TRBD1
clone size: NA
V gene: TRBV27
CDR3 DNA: TGTGCCAGCAGTCACGGGACAGCTTCTAATGAAAAACTGTTTTTT
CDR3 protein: CASSHGTASNEKLFF

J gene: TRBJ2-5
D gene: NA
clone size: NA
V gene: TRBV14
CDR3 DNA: TGTGCCAGCAGCCTCGCCCGGCGCGGTCGGGGGACCCAGTACTTC
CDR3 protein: CASSLARRGRGTQYF

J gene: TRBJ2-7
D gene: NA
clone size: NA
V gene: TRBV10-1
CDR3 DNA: TGCGCCAGCAGTGAGGAGGGGGATGGATCCTACGAGCAGTACTTC
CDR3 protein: CASSEEGDGSYEQYF

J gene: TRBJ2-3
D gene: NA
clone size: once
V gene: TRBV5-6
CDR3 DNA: TGTGCCAGCAGCGCCGGGACACTACTAACAGATACGCAGTATTTT
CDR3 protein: CASSAGTLLTDTQYF

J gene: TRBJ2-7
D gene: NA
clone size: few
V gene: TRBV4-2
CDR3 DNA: TGTGCCAGCAGCCCAACTGACAGTAGCGAGCAGTACTTC
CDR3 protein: CASSPTDSSEQYF

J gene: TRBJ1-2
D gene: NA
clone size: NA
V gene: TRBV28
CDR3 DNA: TGTGCCAGCAGCTTCAGCTCTCGACAGATATCGTTC
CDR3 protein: CASSFSSRQISF

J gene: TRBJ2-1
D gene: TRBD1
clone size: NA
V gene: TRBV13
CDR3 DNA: TGTGCCAGCAGCTCAGGACAGGGTCTCGTCTTC
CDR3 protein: CASSSGQGLVF

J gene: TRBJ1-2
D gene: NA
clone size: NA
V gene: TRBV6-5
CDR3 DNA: TGTGCCAGCAGAATACAGGCTTCAGGCTATGGCTACACCTTC
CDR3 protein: CASRIQASGYGYTF

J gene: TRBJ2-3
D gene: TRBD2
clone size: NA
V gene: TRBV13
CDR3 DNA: TGTGCCAGCAGCTCTTTTGCTAGCGGGAGCAAAGGAGATACGCAGTATTTT
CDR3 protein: CASSSFASGSKGDTQYF

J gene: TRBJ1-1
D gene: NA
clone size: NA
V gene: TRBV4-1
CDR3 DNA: TGCGCCAGCAGCCAAGAGGTACCCCGGGGCACTGAAGCTTTCTTT
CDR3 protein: CASSQEVPRGTEAFF

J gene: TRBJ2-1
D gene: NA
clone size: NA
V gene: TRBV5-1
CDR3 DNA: TGCGCCAGCAGCTTGCCGGGGGCCCTCTACAATGAGCAGTTCTTC
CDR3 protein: CASSLPGALYNEQFF

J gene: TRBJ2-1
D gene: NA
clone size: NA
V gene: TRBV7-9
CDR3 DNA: TGTGCCAGCAGTCTTGACTTTTCACTCGCCGATGAGCAGTTCTTC
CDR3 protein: CASSLDFSLADEQFF

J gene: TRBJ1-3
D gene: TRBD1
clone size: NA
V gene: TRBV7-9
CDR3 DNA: TGTGCCAGCAGCCCTACGGGACAGGGGAGAAACACCATATATTTT
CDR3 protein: CASSPTGQGRNTIYF

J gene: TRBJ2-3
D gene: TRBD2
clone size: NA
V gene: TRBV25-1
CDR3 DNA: TGTGCCAGTCAAGAAGGACCGGGGGGTGAGGGCACAGATACGCAGTATTTT
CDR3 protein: CASQEGPGGEGTDTQYF

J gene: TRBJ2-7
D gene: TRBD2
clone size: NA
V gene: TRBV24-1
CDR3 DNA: TGTGCCACCAGTGGGACTAGCGGGGGGAGCTCCTACGAGCAGTACTTC
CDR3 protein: CATSGTSGGSSYEQYF

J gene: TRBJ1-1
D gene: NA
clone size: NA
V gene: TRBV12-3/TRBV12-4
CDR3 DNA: TGTGCCAGCAGTTTGACCGTGAACACTGAAGCTTTCTTT
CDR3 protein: CASSLTVNTEAFF

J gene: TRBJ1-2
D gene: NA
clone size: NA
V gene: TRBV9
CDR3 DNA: TGTGCCAGCAGCGTAGGGGACGATGGCTACACCTTC
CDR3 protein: CASSVGDDGYTF

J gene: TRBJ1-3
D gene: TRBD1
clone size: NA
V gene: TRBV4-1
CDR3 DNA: TGCGCCAGCAGCCCCATAACCGCGACAGGGAAGAACGGAAACACCATATATTTT
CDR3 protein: CASSPITATGKNGNTIYF

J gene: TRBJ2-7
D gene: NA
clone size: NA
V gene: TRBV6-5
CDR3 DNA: TGTGCCAGCACCCCCCCCGTTCCTGGACCCTACGAGCAGTACTTC
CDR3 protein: CASTPPVPGPYEQYF

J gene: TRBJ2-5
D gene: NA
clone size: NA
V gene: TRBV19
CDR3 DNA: TGTGCCACTACCCGGGACCAAAAAGAGACCCAGTACTTC
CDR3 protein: CATTRDQKETQYF

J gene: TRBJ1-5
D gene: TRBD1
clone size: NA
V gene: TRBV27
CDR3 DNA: TGTGCCAGCAGTCCGTCAACAGGGGGCAATCAGCCCCAGCATTTT
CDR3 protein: CASSPSTGGNQPQHF

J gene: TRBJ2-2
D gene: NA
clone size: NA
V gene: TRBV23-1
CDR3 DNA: TGCGCCAGCAGTCAACCCCAGCCGAGACAGGTCGGGGAGCTGTTTTTT
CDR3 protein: CASSQPQPRQVGELFF

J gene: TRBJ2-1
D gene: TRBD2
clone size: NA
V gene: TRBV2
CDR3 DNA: TGTGCCAGGGGGACTAGCGGGAGAGGCAATGAGCAGTTCTTC
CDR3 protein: CARGTSGRGNEQFF

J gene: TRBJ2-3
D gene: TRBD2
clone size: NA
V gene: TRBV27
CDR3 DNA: TGTGCCAGCAGTGGATGGACTAGCGAGCTCACAGATACGCAGTATTTT
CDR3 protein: CASSGWTSELTDTQYF

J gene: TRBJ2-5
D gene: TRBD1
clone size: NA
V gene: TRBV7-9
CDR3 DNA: TGTGCCAGCAGCTTATCGACAGGGCCAGAGACCCAGTACTTC
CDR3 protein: CASSLSTGPETQYF

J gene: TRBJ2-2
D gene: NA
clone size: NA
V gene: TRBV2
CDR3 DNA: TGTGCCAGCAGTTTGATCCATAGGAACACCGGGGAGCTGTTTTTT
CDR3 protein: CASSLIHRNTGELFF

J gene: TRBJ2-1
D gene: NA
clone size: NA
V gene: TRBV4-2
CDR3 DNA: TGTGCCAGCAGCCAAGTTTTCGCCAATGAGCAGTTCTTC
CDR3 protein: CASSQVFANEQFF

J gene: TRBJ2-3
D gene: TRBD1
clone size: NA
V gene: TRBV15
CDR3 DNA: TGTGCCACCAGCAGCCTGGACAGGGAACGGCAGTATTTT
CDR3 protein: CATSSLDRERQYF

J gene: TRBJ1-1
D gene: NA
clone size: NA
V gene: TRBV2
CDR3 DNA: TGTGCCAGCAGTGTATTCGAAACGTTGGAAGCTTTCTTT
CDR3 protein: CASSVFETLEAFF

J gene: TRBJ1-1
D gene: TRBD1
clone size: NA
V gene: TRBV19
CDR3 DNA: TGTGCCAGTACCCCGGACAGGCGGCGGGGCACTGAAGCTTTCTTT
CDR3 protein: CASTPDRRRGTEAFF

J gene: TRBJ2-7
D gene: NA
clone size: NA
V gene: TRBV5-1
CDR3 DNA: TGCGCCAGCAGCCCCAAACGGGCCCCAGGGGGGGACGAGCAGTACTTC
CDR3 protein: CASSPKRAPGGDEQYF

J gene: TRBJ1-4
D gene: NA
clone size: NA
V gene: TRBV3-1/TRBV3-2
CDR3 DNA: TGTGCCAGCAGCCAATTGAATGAAAAACTGTTTTTT
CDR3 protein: CASSQLNEKLFF

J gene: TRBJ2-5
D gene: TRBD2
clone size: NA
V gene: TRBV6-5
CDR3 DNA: TGTGCCAGCAGTTACGCGGGAGCCGTCCAAGAGACCCAGTACTTC
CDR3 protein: CASSYAGAVQETQYF

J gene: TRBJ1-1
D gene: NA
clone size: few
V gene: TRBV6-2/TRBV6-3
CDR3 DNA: TGTGCCAGCAGTTCGACAGAAATCGCTGAAGCTTTCTTT
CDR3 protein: CASSSTEIAEAFF

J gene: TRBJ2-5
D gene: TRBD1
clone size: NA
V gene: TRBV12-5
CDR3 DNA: TGTGCTAGTGGTTTGGGCCGTAGACAGGGCGGAGAGACCCAGTACTTC
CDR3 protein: CASGLGRRQGGETQYF

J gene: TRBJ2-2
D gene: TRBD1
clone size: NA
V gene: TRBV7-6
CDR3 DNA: TGTGCCAGCAGCGCCCGGACCGGGACAGGTCCTAACACCGGGGAGCTGTTTTTT
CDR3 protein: CASSARTGTGPNTGELFF

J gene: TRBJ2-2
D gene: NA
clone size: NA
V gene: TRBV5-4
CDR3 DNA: TGTGCCAGCAGTCCAGGGGCGCCGAACACCGGGGAGCTGTTTTTT
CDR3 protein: CASSPGAPNTGELFF

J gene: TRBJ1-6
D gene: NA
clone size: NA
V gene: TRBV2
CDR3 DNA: TGTGCCAGCAGTGAACTCTATAATTCACCCCTCCACTTT
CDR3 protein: CASSELYNSPLHF

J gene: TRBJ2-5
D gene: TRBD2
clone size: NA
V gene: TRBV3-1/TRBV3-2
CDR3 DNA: TGTGCCAGCAGCTTTTGGACTAGCGGGAGAGAGACCCAGTACTTC
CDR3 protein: CASSFWTSGRETQYF

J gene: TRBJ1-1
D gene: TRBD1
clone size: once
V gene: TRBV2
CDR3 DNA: TGTGCCGGCAGAGGGACAGGGGTTTCTGAAGCTTTCTTT
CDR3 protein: CAGRGTGVSEAFF

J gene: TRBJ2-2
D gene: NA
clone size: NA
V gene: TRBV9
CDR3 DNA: TGTGCCAGCAGCCACCGAGAGACTGGGAACACCGGGGAGCTGTTTTTT
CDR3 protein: CASSHRETGNTGELFF

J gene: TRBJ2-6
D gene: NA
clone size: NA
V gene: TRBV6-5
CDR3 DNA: TGTGCCAGCAGCCACACAAGCTCTGGGGCCAACGTCCTGACTTTC
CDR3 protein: CASSHTSSGANVLTF

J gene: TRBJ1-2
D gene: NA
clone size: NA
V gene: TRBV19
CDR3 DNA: TGTGCCAGTAGTATTGTAGTGACAGGCTGGGGATATGGCTACACCTTC
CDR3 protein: CASSIVVTGWGYGYTF

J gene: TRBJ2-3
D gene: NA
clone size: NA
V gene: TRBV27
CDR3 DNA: TGTGCCAGCAGTTCATTTTCTAGCACAGATACGCAGTATTTT
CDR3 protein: CASSSFSSTDTQYF

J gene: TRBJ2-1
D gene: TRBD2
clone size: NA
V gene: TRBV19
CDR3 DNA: TGTGCCAGTAGTAGAACTAGCGGGAGGATCAATGAGCAGTTCTTC
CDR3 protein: CASSRTSGRINEQFF